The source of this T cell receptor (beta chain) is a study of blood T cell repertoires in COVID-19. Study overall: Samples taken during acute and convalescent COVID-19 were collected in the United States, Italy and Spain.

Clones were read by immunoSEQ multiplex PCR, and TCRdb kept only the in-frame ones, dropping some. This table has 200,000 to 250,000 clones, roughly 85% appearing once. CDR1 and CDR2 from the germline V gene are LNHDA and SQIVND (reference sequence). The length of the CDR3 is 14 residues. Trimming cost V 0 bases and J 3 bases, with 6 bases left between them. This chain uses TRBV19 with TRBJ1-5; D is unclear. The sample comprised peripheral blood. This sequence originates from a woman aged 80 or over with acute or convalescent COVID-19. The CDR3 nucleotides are TGTGCCAGTAGTATAGACAGGAACAATCAGCCCCAGCATTTT. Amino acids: CASSIDRNNQPQHF.